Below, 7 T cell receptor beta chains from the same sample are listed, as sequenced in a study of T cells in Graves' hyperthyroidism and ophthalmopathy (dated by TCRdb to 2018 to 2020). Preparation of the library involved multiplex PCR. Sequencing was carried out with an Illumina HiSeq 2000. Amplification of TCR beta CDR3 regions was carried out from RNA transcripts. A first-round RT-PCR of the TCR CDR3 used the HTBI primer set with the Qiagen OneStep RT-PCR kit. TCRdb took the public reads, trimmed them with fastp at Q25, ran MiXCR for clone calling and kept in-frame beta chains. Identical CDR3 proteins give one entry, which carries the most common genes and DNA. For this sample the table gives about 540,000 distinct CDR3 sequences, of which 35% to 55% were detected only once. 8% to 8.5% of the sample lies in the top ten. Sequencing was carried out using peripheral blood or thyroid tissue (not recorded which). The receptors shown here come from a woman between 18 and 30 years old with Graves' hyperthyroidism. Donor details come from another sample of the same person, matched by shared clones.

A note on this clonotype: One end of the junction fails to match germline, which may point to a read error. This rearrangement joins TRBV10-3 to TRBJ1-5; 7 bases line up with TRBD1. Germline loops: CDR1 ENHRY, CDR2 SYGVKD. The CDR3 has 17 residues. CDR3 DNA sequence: TGTGCCAGCAGTTACACCAAATTTGACAGGGTTAATCAGCCCCAGCATTTT. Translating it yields CASSYTKFDRVNQPQHF.

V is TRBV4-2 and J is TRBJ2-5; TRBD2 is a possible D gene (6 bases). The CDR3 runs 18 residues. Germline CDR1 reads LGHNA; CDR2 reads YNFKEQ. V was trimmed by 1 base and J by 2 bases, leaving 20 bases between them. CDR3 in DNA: TGTGCCAGCAGCCAAGTGGAGGGTATGGGAGCAACACAAGAGACCCAGTACTTC. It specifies CASSQVEGMGATQETQYF.

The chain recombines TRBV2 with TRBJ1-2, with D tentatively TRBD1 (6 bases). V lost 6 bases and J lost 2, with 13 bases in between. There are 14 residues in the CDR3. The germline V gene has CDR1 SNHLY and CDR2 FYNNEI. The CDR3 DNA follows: TGTGCCAGCAGACCTTCGAGGGGGAACTATGGCTACACCTTC. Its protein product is CASRPSRGNYGYTF.

CDR3 region: CASSSVGQGNQPQHF. The CDR3 bases are TGTGCCAGCAGCTCCGTCGGGCAGGGGAATCAGCCCCAGCATTTT. The V and J genes are TRBV7-9 and TRBJ1-5; perhaps TRBD1 as D (6 bases). CDR1 is SEHNR and CDR2 is FQNEAQ in the germline V gene (reference sequence). The CDR3 covers 15 residues. V was pared by 4 bases and J by 4 bases, with 14 bases between.

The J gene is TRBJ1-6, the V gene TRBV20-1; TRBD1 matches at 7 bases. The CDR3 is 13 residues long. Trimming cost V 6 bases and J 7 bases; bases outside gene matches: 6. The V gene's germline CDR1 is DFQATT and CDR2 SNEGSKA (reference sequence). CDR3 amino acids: CSAPGQQNSPLHF. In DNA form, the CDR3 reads TGCAGTGCCCCGGGACAGCAAAATTCACCCCTCCACTTT.

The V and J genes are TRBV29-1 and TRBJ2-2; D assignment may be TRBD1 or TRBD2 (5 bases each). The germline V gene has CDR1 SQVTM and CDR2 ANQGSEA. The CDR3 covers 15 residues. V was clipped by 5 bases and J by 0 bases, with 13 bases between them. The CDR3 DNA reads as TGCAGCGTTTGGAGTGGGACGGCGAACACCGGGGAGCTGTTTTTT. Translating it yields CSVWSGTANTGELFF.

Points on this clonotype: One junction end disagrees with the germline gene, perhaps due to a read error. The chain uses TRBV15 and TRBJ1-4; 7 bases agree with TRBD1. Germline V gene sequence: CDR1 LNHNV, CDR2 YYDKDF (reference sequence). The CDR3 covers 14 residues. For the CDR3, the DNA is TGTGCCACCTGCAGAGACAGGGTCGATGGAAAACTGTTTTTT. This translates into CATCRDRVDGKLFF. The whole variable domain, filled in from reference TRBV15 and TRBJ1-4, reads DAMVIQNPRYQVTQFGKPVTLSCSQTLNHNVMYWYQQKSSQAPKLLFHYYDKDFNNEADTPDNFQSRRPNTSFCFLDIRSPGLGDTAMYLCATCRDRVDGKLFFGSGTQLSVL.